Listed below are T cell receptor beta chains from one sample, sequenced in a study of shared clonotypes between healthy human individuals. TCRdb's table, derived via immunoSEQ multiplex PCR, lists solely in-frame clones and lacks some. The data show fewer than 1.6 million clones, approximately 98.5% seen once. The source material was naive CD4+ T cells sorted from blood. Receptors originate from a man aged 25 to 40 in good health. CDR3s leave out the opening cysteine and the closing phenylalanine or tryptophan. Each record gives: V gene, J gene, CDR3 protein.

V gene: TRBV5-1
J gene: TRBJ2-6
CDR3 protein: ASSLAGTGVSGANVLT

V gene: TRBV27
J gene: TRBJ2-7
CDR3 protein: ASSSTSGRGYEQY

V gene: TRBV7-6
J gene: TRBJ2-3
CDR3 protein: ASSEGPVDTQY

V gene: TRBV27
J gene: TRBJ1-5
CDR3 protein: ASSPISGRGREAQH

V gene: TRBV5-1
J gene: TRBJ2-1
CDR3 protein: ASSIGEGPGSYNEQF

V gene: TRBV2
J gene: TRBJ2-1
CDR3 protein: ASSYGTQAEQF

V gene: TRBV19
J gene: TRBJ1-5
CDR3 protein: ASSLDGNGGQPQH

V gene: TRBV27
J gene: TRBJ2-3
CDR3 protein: ASSLPSGSTDTQY

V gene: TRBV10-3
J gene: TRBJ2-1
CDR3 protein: AIRGGDNEQF

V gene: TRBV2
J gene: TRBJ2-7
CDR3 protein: ASSDQGFLYEQY

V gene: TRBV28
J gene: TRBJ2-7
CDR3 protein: ASSLRRIAREQY

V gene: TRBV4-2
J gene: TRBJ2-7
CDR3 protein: ASSQLGLAGPYEQY

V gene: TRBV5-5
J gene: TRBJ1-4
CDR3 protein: ASSGEGVEKLF

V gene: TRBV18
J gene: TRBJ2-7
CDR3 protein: ASSPLKTEYEQY

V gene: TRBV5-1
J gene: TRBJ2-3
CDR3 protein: ASTSGRLTDTQY

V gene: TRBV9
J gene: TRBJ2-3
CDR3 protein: ASSVGSQGGRQY

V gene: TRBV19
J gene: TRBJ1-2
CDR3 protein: ASSMGARYGYT

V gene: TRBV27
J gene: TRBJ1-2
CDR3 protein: ASSSPGTGGSYGYT

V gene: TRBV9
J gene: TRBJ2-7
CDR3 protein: ASSVVPSGGEQY

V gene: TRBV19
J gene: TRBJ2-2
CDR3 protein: ASSIRGNTGELF

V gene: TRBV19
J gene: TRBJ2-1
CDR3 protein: ASSGDPGRHNEQF

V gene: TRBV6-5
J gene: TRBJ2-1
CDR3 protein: ASSYFQRVPYNEQF

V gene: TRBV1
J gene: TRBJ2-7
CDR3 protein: TSSQDSPRAGQY

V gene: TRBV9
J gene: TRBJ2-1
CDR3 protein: ASSLGVAGVREQF

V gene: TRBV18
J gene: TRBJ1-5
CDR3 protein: ASSPRTGDLNQPQH

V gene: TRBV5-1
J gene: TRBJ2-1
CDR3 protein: ASSHRDLGHHNEQF

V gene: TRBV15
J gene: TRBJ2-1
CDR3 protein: ATSRAYNEQF

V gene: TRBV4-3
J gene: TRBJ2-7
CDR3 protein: ASSHTGMGYEQY

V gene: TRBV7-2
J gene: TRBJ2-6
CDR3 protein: ASSLQGPGANVLT

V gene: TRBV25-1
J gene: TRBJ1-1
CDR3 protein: ASSAGTGVWNTEAF

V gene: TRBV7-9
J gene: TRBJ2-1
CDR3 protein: ASSSKGGIEQF

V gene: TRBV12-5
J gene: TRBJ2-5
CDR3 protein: ASGLGRTVPETQY

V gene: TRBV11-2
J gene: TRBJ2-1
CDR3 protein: ASSSGYAELYNEQF

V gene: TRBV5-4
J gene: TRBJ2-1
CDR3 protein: ASSLTSGGYNEQF

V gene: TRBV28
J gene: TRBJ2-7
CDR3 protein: ASSTPGYEQY

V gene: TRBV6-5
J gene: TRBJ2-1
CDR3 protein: ASTKAPGGYNEQF

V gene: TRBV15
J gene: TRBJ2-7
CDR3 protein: ATSRLTLAYEQY

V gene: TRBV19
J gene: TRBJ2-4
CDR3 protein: ASSIGGMNIQY

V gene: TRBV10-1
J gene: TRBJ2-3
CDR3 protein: ASSVAGGGLDTQY

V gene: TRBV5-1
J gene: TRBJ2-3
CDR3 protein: ASSLLAETDTQY

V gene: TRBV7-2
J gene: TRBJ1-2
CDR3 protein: ASSGAGGDYGYT

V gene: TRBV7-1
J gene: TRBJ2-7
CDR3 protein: ASSLELGYEQY

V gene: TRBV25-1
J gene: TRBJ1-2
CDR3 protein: ASTRGDSYGYT

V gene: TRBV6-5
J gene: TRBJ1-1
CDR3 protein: ATYPRRIETEAF

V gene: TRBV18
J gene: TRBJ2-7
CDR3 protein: ASSPWGGGDSYEQY

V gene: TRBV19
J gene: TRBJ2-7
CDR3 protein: ASSPRGSGRDEQY

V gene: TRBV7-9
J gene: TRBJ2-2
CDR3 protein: ASSFPLGTYTGELF

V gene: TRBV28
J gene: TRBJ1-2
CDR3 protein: ASSIGQGRGYT

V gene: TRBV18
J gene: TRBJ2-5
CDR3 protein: ASSPLASGETQY

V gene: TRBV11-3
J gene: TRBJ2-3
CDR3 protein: ASSFGLTDTQY

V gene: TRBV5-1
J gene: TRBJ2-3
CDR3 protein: ASSLPMATDTQY

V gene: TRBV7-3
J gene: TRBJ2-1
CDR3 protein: ASSLTPKTNYNEQF

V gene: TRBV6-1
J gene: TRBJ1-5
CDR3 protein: ASSEGGNQPQH

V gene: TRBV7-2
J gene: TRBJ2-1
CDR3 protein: ASSLRTGREVRSEQF

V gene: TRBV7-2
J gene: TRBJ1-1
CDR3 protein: ASSLGWLGTEAF

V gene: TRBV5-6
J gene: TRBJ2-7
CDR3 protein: ASSVNYEQY

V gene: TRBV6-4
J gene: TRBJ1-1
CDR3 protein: ASRSDRVGTEAF

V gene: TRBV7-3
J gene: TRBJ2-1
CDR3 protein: ASSPLLPDLAGADNEQF

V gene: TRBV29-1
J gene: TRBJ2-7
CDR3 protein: SARGRYEQY